This note documents a single TCR beta chain sequence. Germline lookup yields CDR1 SGHRS and CDR2 YFSETQ. V lost 2 bases, J lost 0 bases, and 8 bases lay in between. The CDR3 has 14 amino acids. Profiling relied on immunoSEQ multiplex PCR, and the TCRdb table lists in-frame clones only, not all of them. The data show 45,000 to 55,000 clones, under 90% seen once. This entry is derived from a study of blood T cell repertoires in COVID-19. Study-level background: PBMCs, B-cell-depleted T cells, or T cells were the source of the cDNA or gDNA that made up the material.

The chain combines TRBV5-1 with TRBJ1-1; D is unclear. This receptor was taken from a man at least 80 years old with COVID-19, enrolled during active disease. Sample: peripheral blood. CDR3 DNA: TGCGCCAGCAGCTTAGGCCAGGTGAACACTGAAGCTTTCTTT. Protein product: CASSLGQVNTEAFF.